This T cell receptor (beta chain) emerged from a study of blood T cell repertoires in COVID-19. This CDR3 region has 17 residues. From germline, CDR1 is SGHVS and CDR2 FQNEAQ. With 4 bases removed from V and 5 bases from J, the gap between germline ends came to 21 bases. TCRdb's table, derived via immunoSEQ multiplex PCR, lists solely in-frame clones and lacks some. The sample carries about 31,000 clones, about 90% recorded once. The receptor was derived from a human donor in a cohort sampled during active COVID-19. The specimen sequenced was peripheral blood. The chain combines TRBV7-8 with TRBJ2-1, with no clear D. In DNA form, the CDR3 reads TGTGCCAGCAGCTCCCCACCCGGAGAGGTTAGGAACAATGAGCAGTTCTTC. This sequence encodes CASSSPPGEVRNNEQFF.